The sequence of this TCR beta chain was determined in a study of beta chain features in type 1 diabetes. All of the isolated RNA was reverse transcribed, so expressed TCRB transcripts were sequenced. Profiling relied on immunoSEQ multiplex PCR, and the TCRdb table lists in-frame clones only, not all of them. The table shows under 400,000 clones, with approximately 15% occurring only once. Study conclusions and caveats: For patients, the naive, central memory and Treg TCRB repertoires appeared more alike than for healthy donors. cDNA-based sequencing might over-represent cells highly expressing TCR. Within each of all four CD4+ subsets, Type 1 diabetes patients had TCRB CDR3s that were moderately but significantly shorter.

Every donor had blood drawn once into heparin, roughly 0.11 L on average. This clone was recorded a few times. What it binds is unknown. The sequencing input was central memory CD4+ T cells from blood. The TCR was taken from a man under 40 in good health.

Here the CDR3 reads CASSGQGGSSGANVLTF. The CDR3 DNA sequence: TGTGCCAGCAGTGGACAGGGGGGGAGCTCTGGGGCCAACGTCCTGACTTTC. V gene TRBV27 combines with J gene TRBJ2-6; 10 positions match TRBD1. The V segment lost 5 bases and the J segment 0 bases; nucleotides outside the gene matches: 4. The CDR3 totals 17 residues. Germline-derived CDR1 and CDR2 are MNHEY and SMNVEV (reference sequence).